These T cell receptor beta chains were read from a single sample in a study of T cell responses to AZD1222 COVID-19 vaccine. Clones were read by immunoSEQ multiplex PCR, and TCRdb kept only the in-frame ones, dropping some. The data contain 90,000 to 110,000 clones, 87% of them singletons. The starting material was peripheral blood, obtained on day 0 of AZD1222 vaccination. The origin of the receptors is an adult in good health. Both conserved end residues are part of each CDR3. A D gene is named only where the DNA matches it firmly. Clone size is given for some rows only: seen once, a few or many times, or a class if the clone is expanded.

J	D	V	size	DNA	CDR3
TRBJ2-1	.	TRBV4-3	.	TGCGCCAGCAGCCAAGCACAGGCGACTAGAGGGGGCAATGAGCAGTTCTTC	CASSQAQATRGGNEQFF
TRBJ1-4	TRBD1	TRBV23-1	once	TGCGCCAGCAGTCAATCCGACAGGGGGCGCGTGTGTGAAAAACTGTTTTTT	CASSQSDRGRVCEKLFF
TRBJ2-2	.	TRBV5-1	.	TGCGCCAGCGCGGCGGTACCAATAAACACCGGGGAGCTGTTTTTT	CASAAVPINTGELFF
TRBJ2-3	.	TRBV10-3	once	TGTGCCATCAGTGAGGGGTATAGCACAGATACGCAGTATTTT	CAISEGYSTDTQYF
TRBJ1-6	.	TRBV15	.	TGTGCCACCAGCAGCCTCAGTGGCAATTCACCCCTCCACTTT	CATSSLSGNSPLHF
TRBJ1-2	.	TRBV5-4	.	TGTGCCAGCAGCCCGGCCGGGGAAAGGCTCGGTGGCTACACCTTC	CASSPAGERLGGYTF
TRBJ2-5	.	TRBV7-6	.	TGTGCCAGCAGCTTAGCGGGGCCCCAAGAGACCCAGTACTTC	CASSLAGPQETQYF
TRBJ1-2	TRBD1	TRBV28	.	TGTGCCAGCAGTCAAACCGGGACAGGGGGTCGGTCCTACACCTTC	CASSQTGTGGRSYTF
TRBJ2-5	.	TRBV20-1	.	TGCAGTGCTCGTGGACGAGTTGGGACCCAGTACTTC	CSARGRVGTQYF
TRBJ2-6	.	TRBV28	.	TGTGCCAGCCAGGTGGGAGCGAGCTCTGGGGCCAACGTCCTGACTTTC	CASQVGASSGANVLTF
TRBJ1-2	.	TRBV6-5	.	TGTGCCAGCAGTTACGGTCGGGGCTACACCTTC	CASSYGRGYTF
TRBJ2-7	.	TRBV6-5	.	TGTGCCAGCAGTTCCCCGGACAGTCACGAGCAGTACTTC	CASSSPDSHEQYF
TRBJ2-2	.	TRBV10-1	few	TGCGCCAGCAGTGACATACCCGGGGAGCTGTTTTTT	CASSDIPGELFF
TRBJ2-7	TRBD2	TRBV11-1	.	TGTGCCAGCAGCTTAAGAGGGACTAGTCTCTACGAGCAGTACTTC	CASSLRGTSLYEQYF
TRBJ1-6	.	TRBV3-1/TRBV3-2	.	TGTGCCAGCAGCCACAAAGGGGGTATGAATTCACCCCTCCACTTT	CASSHKGGMNSPLHF
TRBJ1-1	TRBD1	TRBV6-2/TRBV6-3	.	TGTGCCAGCAGCAGACAGGGGGCTGTTGCTGAAGCTTTCTTT	CASSRQGAVAEAFF
TRBJ2-1	.	TRBV19	.	TGTGCCAGTAGTTGGCGGTCGTACAATGAGCAGTTCTTC	CASSWRSYNEQFF
TRBJ1-1	.	TRBV19	.	TGTGCCAGTAGTATAACGGTCGGAACTGAAGCTTTCTTT	CASSITVGTEAFF
TRBJ1-6	TRBD1	TRBV10-2	.	TGCGCCAGCAGTACAGGGGGGAGTTCACCCCTCCACTTT	CASSTGGSSPLHF
TRBJ2-2	.	TRBV7-2	.	TGTGCCAGCAGCCTCGTTCGAAGACAGCCGCAGAACACCGGGGAGCTGTTTTTT	CASSLVRRQPQNTGELFF
TRBJ2-1	TRBD1	TRBV27	.	TGTGCCAGCAGTGTCAGGGGGCTGGACCTTCATAATGAGCAGTTCTTC	CASSVRGLDLHNEQFF
TRBJ2-7	TRBD1	TRBV6-2/TRBV6-3	.	TGTGCCAGCAGTCCGCGGACAGGGGGGACCTACGAGCAGTACTTC	CASSPRTGGTYEQYF
TRBJ1-2	.	TRBV6-5	.	TGTGCCAGCAGTTCCCTGGGCGGTGGCTACACCTTC	CASSSLGGGYTF